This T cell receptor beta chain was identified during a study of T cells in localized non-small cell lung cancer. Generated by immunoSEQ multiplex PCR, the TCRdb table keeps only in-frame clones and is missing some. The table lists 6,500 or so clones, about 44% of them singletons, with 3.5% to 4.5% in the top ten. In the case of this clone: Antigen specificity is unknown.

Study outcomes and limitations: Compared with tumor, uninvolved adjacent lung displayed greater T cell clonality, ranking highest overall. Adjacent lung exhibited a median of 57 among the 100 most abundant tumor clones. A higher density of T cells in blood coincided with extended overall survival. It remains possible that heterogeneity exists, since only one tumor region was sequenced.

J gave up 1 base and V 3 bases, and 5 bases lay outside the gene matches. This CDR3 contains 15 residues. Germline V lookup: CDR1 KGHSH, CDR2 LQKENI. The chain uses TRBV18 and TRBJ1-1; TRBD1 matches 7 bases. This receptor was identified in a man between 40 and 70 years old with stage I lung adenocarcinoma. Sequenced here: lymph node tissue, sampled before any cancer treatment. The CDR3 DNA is TGTGCCAGCTCACCCGCGACAGGGCCGAACACTGAAGCTTTCTTT. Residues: CASSPATGPNTEAFF.